The following is a T cell receptor (beta chain) sequence with its context. This sample's time point: pre-treatment sample, taken before nivolumab and TIL therapy. These data originate in a study of TIL therapy for anti-PD-1-resistant metastatic lung cancer. The immunoSEQ assay was v3. Assay used: immunoSEQ multiplex PCR; TCRdb lists only in-frame clones, some missing. The table shows roughly 58,000 clones, with roughly four fifths occurring only once. V was pared by 0 bases and J by 4 bases, with 13 bases between. The germline gives CDR1 SGHAT, CDR2 FQDESV (reference sequence). CDR3 length: 15 residues.

This sequence was found in a person aged 25 to 80 with non-small cell lung cancer. The rearrangement joins TRBV11-1 to TRBJ2-7, with TRBD1 as a possible D gene (5 bases). Source: blood, taken at baseline. In DNA, the CDR3 is TGTGCCAGCAGCTTAGCAGGACAAAAAATGTACGAGCAGTACTTC. This codes for CASSLAGQKMYEQYF.